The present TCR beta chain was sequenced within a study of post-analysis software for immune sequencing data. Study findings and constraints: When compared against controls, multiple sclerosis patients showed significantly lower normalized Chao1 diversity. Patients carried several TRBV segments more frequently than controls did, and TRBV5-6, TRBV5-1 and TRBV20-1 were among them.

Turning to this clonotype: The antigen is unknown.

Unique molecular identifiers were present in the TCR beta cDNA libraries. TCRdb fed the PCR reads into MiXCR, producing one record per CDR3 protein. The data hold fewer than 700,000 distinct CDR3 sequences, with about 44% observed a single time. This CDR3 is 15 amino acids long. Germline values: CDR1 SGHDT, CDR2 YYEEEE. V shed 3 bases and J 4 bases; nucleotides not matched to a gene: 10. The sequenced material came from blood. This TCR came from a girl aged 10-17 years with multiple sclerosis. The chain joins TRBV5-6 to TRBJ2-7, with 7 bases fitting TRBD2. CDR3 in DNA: TGTGCCAGCAGCTATACCCCCGGGACTACATACGAGCAGTACTTC. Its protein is CASSYTPGTTYEQYF.